This passage covers 20 T cell receptor beta chains from one sample sequenced in a study of blood T cell repertoires in COVID-19. Assay: immunoSEQ multiplex PCR; the TCRdb copy retains only in-frame clones and omits some. Seen here are 100,000 to 150,000 clones, 88% observed once, and the top ten hold about 2%. What was sequenced was peripheral blood. Receptors originate from a man in his 70s with active COVID-19.

CDR3 sequence (DNA): TGTGCCAGCACCGGGGTGACATCCTACGAGCAGTACTTC. Translation: CASTGVTSYEQYF. This sequence joins TRBV6-5 and TRBJ2-7; perhaps TRBD2 as D (5 bases). The germline CDR1 and CDR2 sequences are MNHEY and SVGAGI. V dropped 7 bases and J dropped 1 base, with 11 bases sitting between them. The CDR3 loop spans 13 amino acids.

This chain uses TRBV7-3 with TRBJ2-6; TRBD1 agrees at 10 bases. The CDR3 length is 17 residues. CDR1 and CDR2 from the germline V gene are SGHTA and FQGTGA. J was trimmed by 2 bases and V by 1 base; bases with no gene match: 2. The CDR3 DNA reads TGTGCCAGCAGCTTAAGGGGACAGGGGCCTGGGGCCAACGTCCTGACTTTC. Encoded protein: CASSLRGQGPGANVLTF.

This rearrangement joins TRBV11-2 to TRBJ2-1; 9 positions match TRBD2. Trimming removed 3 bases from V and 6 bases from J; junction bases left unmatched: 15. The length of the CDR3 is 18 residues. Per the germline V gene, CDR1 is SGHAT and CDR2 is FQNNGV. CDR3 sequence reads: CASSFPVREGLTFNEQFF. DNA of the CDR3: TGTGCCAGCAGCTTCCCCGTGCGGGAGGGCCTAACGTTCAATGAGCAGTTCTTC.

The chain employs TRBV19 and TRBJ2-1, with 14 nucleotides matching TRBD2. CDR3 length: 17 amino acids. The V gene's germline CDR1 is LNHDA and CDR2 SQIVND (reference sequence). V trimming: 5 bases; J trimming: 9 bases; junction bases outside the gene matches: 12. In nucleotides, the CDR3 is TGTGCCAGTAGTTTCCGGCCGGGACTAGCGGGAGTTATTGAGCAGTTCTTC. It specifies CASSFRPGLAGVIEQFF. Together with reference TRBV19 and TRBJ2-1, the CDR3 gives the full variable domain: DGGITQSPKYLFRKEGQNVTLSCEQNLNHDAMYWYRQDPGQGLRLIYYSQIVNDFQKGDIAEGYSVSREKKESFPLTVTSAQKNPTAFYLCASSFRPGLAGVIEQFFGPGTRLTVL.

This sequence joins TRBV5-1 and TRBJ1-5; the D is unclear. Germline lookup yields CDR1 SGHRS and CDR2 YFSETQ. The V end was cut by 4 bases, the J end by 3 bases, with 8 bases between. CDR3 size: 13 residues. The CDR3 DNA sequence: TGCGCCAGCAGCACCGGGGACAATCAGCCCCAGCATTTT. Amino acid sequence: CASSTGDNQPQHF.

The chain has TRBV11-2 and TRBJ1-2, with 8 bases that match TRBD1. Germline V lookup: CDR1 SGHAT, CDR2 FQNNGV. CDR3 length equals 14 residues. The ends lost 1 base at V and 2 bases at J; junction bases unmatched: 0. CDR3 region: CASSLGDRNYGYTF. The CDR3 region has the DNA TGTGCCAGCAGCTTAGGGGACAGGAACTATGGCTACACCTTC.

The chain uses TRBV10-1 and TRBJ2-1; D is possibly TRBD1 (6 bases). The CDR3 is 15 residues long. Germline CDR1 and CDR2: WNHNN and SYGVQD (reference sequence). Trimming pared 5 bases from V and 3 bases from J, leaving 14 bases between. The CDR3 loop reads CASSTGTQIYNEQFF. The CDR3 DNA sequence: TGCGCCAGCAGTACTGGGACACAAATCTACAATGAGCAGTTCTTC.

The chain has TRBV20-1 and TRBJ2-7, with 7 bases fitting TRBD1. Germline V gene lookup returns CDR1 DFQATT and CDR2 SNEGSKA (reference sequence). V lost 3 bases, J lost 6 bases, and 5 bases stayed unmatched. CDR3 length: 12 residues. The CDR3 nucleotides read TGCAGTGCTAGTAGACAGGGTGGCGAGCAGTACTTC. This gives the protein CSASRQGGEQYF.

This chain links TRBV27 with TRBJ1-2; tentatively, D is TRBD1 (6 bases). Germline V CDR1 and CDR2: MNHEY, SMNVEV (reference sequence). The ends were cut back, 5 bases at V and 4 bases at J, with 11 bases in the middle. The CDR3 runs to 13 residues. CDR3 residues: CASSLGTSYGYTF. The DNA for the CDR3 is TGTGCCAGCAGTCTCGGGACATCCTATGGCTACACCTTC.

This clone came up a few times. The genes are TRBV7-9 and TRBJ2-7, with TRBD1 identical over 7 bases. Germline-derived CDR1 and CDR2 are SEHNR and FQNEAQ (reference sequence). This CDR3 contains 14 residues. With V trimmed by 7 bases and J by 3 bases, 9 bases remained unmatched. CDR3 residues: CASTAGTERYEQYF. The CDR3 DNA is TGTGCCAGCACCGCCGGGACAGAACGCTACGAGCAGTACTTC.

This clone appeared once. The chain couples TRBV3-1 (or the pseudogene TRBV3-2) to TRBJ2-2; 14 nucleotides match TRBD2. CDR1 LGHDT and CDR2 YNNKEL come from the germline V gene (reference sequence). CDR3 length: 14 amino acids. V shed 7 bases and J 7 bases; nucleotides not matched to a gene: 2. CDR3 in DNA: TGTGCCAGCACCGGGACTAGCGGGGGCGGGGAGCTGTTTTTT. Translation: CASTGTSGGGELFF.

This clone occurred many times. The V gene is TRBV5-1, the J gene TRBJ1-4, with D unclear. Germline V CDR1 and CDR2: SGHRS, YFSETQ. CDR3 length equals 16 residues. V shed 0 bases and J shed 0 bases, with 9 bases lying between them. CDR3 DNA: TGCGCCAGCAGCTTGGCTGGGCAGACAACTAATGAAAAACTGTTTTTT. This gives the protein CASSLAGQTTNEKLFF.

The rearrangement uses TRBV28 and TRBJ1-1, with D tentatively TRBD1 (6 bases). The CDR3 is 15 residues long. The germline CDR1 and CDR2 sequences are MDHEN and SYDVKM. The germline V and J ends were trimmed by 4 bases and 1 base, with 13 bases remaining between them. In DNA form, the CDR3 reads TGTGCCAGCAGTTCGCCTGGACAGACGAACACTGAAGCTTTCTTT. Amino acids: CASSSPGQTNTEAFF.

The chain couples TRBV5-1 to TRBJ2-3; tentative D call: TRBD1 (5 bases). Germline CDR1 is SGHRS and CDR2 is YFSETQ. Deletions cut 2 bases from V and 6 bases from J, with 7 bases between. CDR3 length equals 12 residues. Written as DNA, the CDR3 is TGCGCCAGCAGCTTCTCAGGGGATACGCAGTATTTT. Its translation is CASSFSGDTQYF.

The chain uses TRBV11-2 and TRBJ2-5; TRBD2 matches 11 bases. The V and J ends lost 5 bases and 2 bases, in that order; junction bases with no gene match: 13. Germline V CDR1 and CDR2: SGHAT, FQNNGV. The CDR3 sequence is 18 residues long. CDR3 sequence reads: CASSGGPLAGGRQETQYF. The CDR3 DNA is TGTGCCAGCAGCGGGGGGCCCTTAGCGGGAGGGCGGCAAGAGACCCAGTACTTC.

CDR3 sequence: CASSLTGTGIFVNEQFF. The CDR3 DNA reads as TGTGCCAGCAGTTTGACCGGGACAGGGATTTTTGTGAATGAGCAGTTCTTC. The chain recombines TRBV27 with TRBJ2-1; 9 nucleotides agree with TRBD1. The CDR3 extends over 17 amino acids. V lost 3 bases, J lost 7 bases, and 13 bases stayed unmatched. Per germline, CDR1 MNHEY and CDR2 SMNVEV (reference sequence).

The V call is TRBV5-1, the J call TRBJ2-2; 7 bases line up with TRBD2. V was pared by 1 base and J by 2 bases, with 5 bases of the junction left unmatched. The CDR3 spans 16 residues. Germline V gene sequence: CDR1 SGHRS, CDR2 YFSETQ. The DNA for the CDR3 is TGCGCCAGCAGCTTGAGCGCGGGAGTAAACACCGGGGAGCTGTTTTTT. It is translated as CASSLSAGVNTGELFF.

The chain uses TRBV13 and TRBJ2-3; 10 bases fit TRBD2. The length of the CDR3 is 16 residues. V shed 4 bases, J shed 0 bases, and the junction held 4 bases outside the gene matches. The germline CDR1 and CDR2 sequences are PRHDT and FYEKMQ (reference sequence). The CDR3 sequence is CASSSLAGASTDTQYF. CDR3 sequence (DNA): TGTGCCAGCAGCTCCCTAGCGGGAGCGAGCACAGATACGCAGTATTTT.

The chain couples TRBV12-3 or TRBV12-4 to TRBJ1-2; possible D gene TRBD1, 5 bases. CDR3 length equals 13 residues. V lost 2 bases and J 2 bases, leaving 6 bases between the germline ends. This CDR3 is CASSLKGNYGYTF. The CDR3 nucleotides read TGTGCCAGCAGTTTAAAGGGGAACTATGGCTACACCTTC.

This clone was seen once. The chain links TRBV2 to TRBJ2-3; TRBD1 is a possible D gene (5 bases). V lost 10 bases to trimming and J lost 4 bases, with 9 bases between them. The length of the CDR3 is 11 residues. CDR1 and CDR2 (germline): SNHLY, FYNNEI. CDR3 DNA sequence: TGTGCCATACAGGCGGCAGATACGCAGTATTTT. Translated, it gives CAIQAADTQYF.